These T cell receptor beta chains were read from a single sample in a study of radiotherapy plus CTLA-4 blockade in lung cancer. Only in-frame clones appear in the TCRdb table, and some are missing; sequencing was by immunoSEQ multiplex PCR. The data contain 28,000 or so clones, around 73% of them singletons. This sample comprised peripheral blood, obtained from a patient treated with radiotherapy plus ipilimumab. These receptors were collected from a human donor with non-small cell lung cancer who had stable disease on radiotherapy plus ipilimumab. CDR3s leave out the opening cysteine and the closing phenylalanine or tryptophan. D genes are given only for firm matches. Only part of the rows carry a size: once, few, many, or a class if the clone is expanded.

v_call	j_call	d_call	clone_size	cdr3_aa
TRBV9	TRBJ2-6	-	-	ASSVGGAGANVLT
TRBV11-2	TRBJ1-6	-	-	ASSGQRAGSPLH
TRBV4-3	TRBJ1-5	-	-	ASSQEAEPRGNQPQH
TRBV7-9	TRBJ1-2	-	-	ASSQRTTTYFNYGYT
TRBV27	TRBJ1-6	-	-	ASSPSRNNSPLH
TRBV5-1	TRBJ1-1	TRBD1	-	ASSLVATFGQGRITEAF
TRBV4-3	TRBJ1-1	-	-	ASSQDRGGTEAF
TRBV6-5	TRBJ1-1	-	-	ASSFGGQQAF
TRBV12-5	TRBJ2-7	-	-	ASGSNRLSAYEQY
TRBV11-2	TRBJ2-3	TRBD2	few	ASRYLRGRRTDTQY
TRBV6-5	TRBJ1-1	TRBD1	-	ASSYGTGSHTEAF
TRBV11-2	TRBJ1-2	TRBD1	-	ASSPGRDRDRYGYT
TRBV5-4	TRBJ1-1	-	-	ASSLGAGRNTEAF
TRBV4-1	TRBJ1-5	-	-	ASRLTETVNSNQPQH
TRBV13	TRBJ2-7	TRBD1	few	ASSLGRGQMIEQY
TRBV4-2	TRBJ2-3	TRBD2	-	ASSQGTSGGADTQY
TRBV7-9	TRBJ1-1	-	few	ASSPLFKNTEAF
TRBV5-6	TRBJ1-6	-	-	ASSLPLLKSNSPLH
TRBV7-6	TRBJ2-2	-	-	ASHPQTGELF
TRBV6-5	TRBJ2-2	TRBD1	-	ASSSGTGTNTGELF
TRBV25-1	TRBJ1-6	-	-	ASSESQGYYNSPLH
TRBV5-1	TRBJ2-5	-	-	ASSFRATQETQY
TRBV5-4	TRBJ1-1	TRBD1	-	ASSTQGAQGNTEAF
TRBV6-4	TRBJ2-1	-	-	ASSHGAGGNNEQF
TRBV11-1	TRBJ1-4	-	-	ASTSLGFCEKLF
TRBV4-3	TRBJ1-5	-	-	ASSQGESQPQH
TRBV6-6	TRBJ1-2	TRBD1	-	ASRSDRQGYT
TRBV9	TRBJ1-2	-	once	ASSVSPGRGYGYT
TRBV4-3	TRBJ1-1	TRBD1	-	ASSQDYGGGAWRTEAF
TRBV6-6	TRBJ1-2	-	-	ATRLSSLGYT
TRBV9	TRBJ2-5	-	-	ASSVAGKETQY
TRBV2	TRBJ1-1	-	-	ASSEQVMNTEAF
TRBV2	TRBJ1-1	-	-	ASSGGLNTEAF
TRBV10-1	TRBJ2-1	-	once	ATKGRPCSYNEQF
TRBV5-1	TRBJ2-5	TRBD2	-	ASSLALAGVLQETQY
TRBV10-1	TRBJ2-2	-	-	ASSFSAGTNTGELF
TRBV21-1	TRBJ1-1	-	-	ASSSTTGTGGLVGTEAF
TRBV25-1	TRBJ1-3	-	-	ASSGPGHLRGNTIY
TRBV5-1	TRBJ2-5	-	-	ASSLEGDTQY